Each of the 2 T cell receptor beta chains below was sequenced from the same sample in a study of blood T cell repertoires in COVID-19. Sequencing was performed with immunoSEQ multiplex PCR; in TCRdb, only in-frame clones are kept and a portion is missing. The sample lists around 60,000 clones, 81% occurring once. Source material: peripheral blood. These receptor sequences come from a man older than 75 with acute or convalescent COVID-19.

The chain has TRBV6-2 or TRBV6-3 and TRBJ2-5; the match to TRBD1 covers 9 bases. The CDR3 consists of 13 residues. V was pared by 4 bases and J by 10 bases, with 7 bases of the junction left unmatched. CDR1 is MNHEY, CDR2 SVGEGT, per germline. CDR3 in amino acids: CASSSSGTGIQYF. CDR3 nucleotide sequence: TGTGCCAGCAGTTCTTCAGGGACAGGGATCCAGTACTTC.

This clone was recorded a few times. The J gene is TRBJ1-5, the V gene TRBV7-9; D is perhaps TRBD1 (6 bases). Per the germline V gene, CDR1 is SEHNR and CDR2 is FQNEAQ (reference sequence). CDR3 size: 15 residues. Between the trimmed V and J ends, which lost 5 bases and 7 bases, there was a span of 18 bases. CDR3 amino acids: CASSRGTGIYQPQHF. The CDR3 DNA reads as TGTGCCAGCAGCAGAGGCACAGGGATCTACCAGCCCCAGCATTTT.